Shown below are 31 T cell receptor beta chains from a single sample sequenced in a study of T cell repertoires in cytomegalovirus infection. Each CDR3 protein is one row after TCRdb ran MiXCR on the reads. In the table there are about 250,000 distinct CDR3 sequences, around 6.6% of which are singletons. The sequenced sample was PBMCs. The receptors originated from a human donor in good health (CMV status not recorded). Some clones in this sample may be carry-over from other donors' samples.

This clonotype showed up many times. The chain has TRBV7-2 and TRBJ2-7; D not certain. V shed 1 base and J shed 3 bases, with 13 bases lying between them. CDR1 and CDR2 from the germline V gene are SGHTA and FQGNSA. The CDR3 runs 15 residues. The CDR3 region has the DNA TGTGCCAGCAGCTTAGTGTCGGATCCTGGCTACGAGCAGTACTTC. This sequence encodes CASSLVSDPGYEQYF.

This clonotype occurred many times. The V call is TRBV20-1, the J call TRBJ1-1; 8 bases line up with TRBD1. This CDR3 region has 18 residues. V gave up 5 bases and J gave up 6 bases; unmatched junction bases: 23. Germline-derived CDR1 and CDR2 are DFQATT and SNEGSKA (reference sequence). The CDR3 loop reads CSARLKLPRQGMRPEAFF. DNA of the CDR3: TGCAGTGCTCGGTTAAAGCTACCGAGACAGGGGATGAGGCCTGAAGCTTTCTTT.

Ten or more counts support this clonotype. The gene calls are TRBV6-5 and TRBJ1-5, with D unclear. This CDR3 has 14 amino acids. Per germline, CDR1 MNHEY and CDR2 SVGAGI. The V gene lost 0 bases and the J gene lost 6 bases, with 9 bases spanning the gap. The CDR3 DNA is TGTGCCAGCAGTTACTCAATGCTCGGTCAGCCCCAGCATTTT. Protein product: CASSYSMLGQPQHF.

This clonotype was observed many times. The genes are TRBV5-1 and TRBJ1-2, with TRBD1 matching over 7 bases. The germline V gene encodes CDR1 SGHRS and CDR2 YFSETQ. The ends lost 2 bases at V and 2 bases at J; junction bases unmatched: 9. The CDR3 extends over 16 amino acids. In DNA form, the CDR3 reads TGCGCCAGCAGCTTAGTCACCGGGACAGAGAACTATGGCTACACCTTC. Protein sequence: CASSLVTGTENYGYTF.

Ten or more counts support this clonotype. V gene TRBV4-1 combines with J gene TRBJ2-1; 11 bases match TRBD2. The germline gives CDR1 MGHRA, CDR2 YSYEKL. Germline trimming cut 0 bases from V and 6 bases from J; bases unmatched to any gene: 7. CDR3 length: 17 amino acids. The CDR3 sequence is CASSQEWLAGGTNEQFF. As DNA, the CDR3 is TGCGCCAGCAGCCAAGAGTGGCTAGCGGGGGGAACCAATGAGCAGTTCTTC.

This clonotype was seen many times. The chain uses TRBV5-1 and TRBJ2-7; maybe TRBD1 (5 bases). Deletions cut 0 bases from V and 5 bases from J, with 9 bases between. CDR1 is SGHRS, CDR2 YFSETQ, per germline. The CDR3 consists of 13 residues. In DNA form, the CDR3 reads TGCGCCAGCAGCTTGGACAGGTCCCACGAGCAGTACTTC. Its translation is CASSLDRSHEQYF.

The rearrangement links TRBV28 to TRBJ2-7; possible D gene TRBD2, 6 bases. Trimming left V 11 bases short and J 4 bases short, with 15 bases between. Germline V lookup: CDR1 MDHEN, CDR2 SYDVKM. The CDR3 has 12 residues. CDR3: CAFGGNRYEQYF. In DNA form, the CDR3 reads TGTGCCTTTGGGGGGAATCGGTACGAGCAGTACTTC.

This clonotype was counted many times. The CDR3 reads CASSLLPQGRNYGYTF. The CDR3 bases are TGCGCCAGCAGCCTACTCCCACAGGGGCGAAACTATGGCTACACCTTC. The chain recombines TRBV4-1 with TRBJ1-2; the match to TRBD1 covers 7 bases. Trimming cost V 4 bases and J 2 bases; bases outside gene matches: 10. The CDR3 spans 16 residues. Germline V gives CDR1 MGHRA, CDR2 YSYEKL.

This clonotype was recorded many times. The CDR3 is CASSVPGGQNIQYF. CDR3 nucleotide sequence: TGTGCCAGCAGCGTCCCCGGGGGACAAAACATTCAGTACTTC. The chain recombines TRBV7-2 with TRBJ2-4, with a tentative D call TRBD2 (6 bases). The CDR3 is made up of 14 amino acids. Trimming stripped 5 bases from V and 5 bases from J, with 13 bases between. CDR1 and CDR2 from the germline V gene are SGHTA and FQGNSA.

This clonotype was recorded at least ten times. CDR3 coding DNA: TGTGCCAGCAGCTTAGTGCGGAGCACAGATACGCAGTATTTT. Its protein is CASSLVRSTDTQYF. The chain combines TRBV7-2 with TRBJ2-3, with no clear D. CDR1 and CDR2 from the germline V gene are SGHTA and FQGNSA. V shed 1 base and J shed 0 bases, with 5 bases lying between them. The CDR3 totals 14 residues.

This sequence joins TRBV7-2 and TRBJ1-4; the D is unclear. The CDR3 is made up of 14 amino acids. V lost 1 base and J lost 8, with 11 bases in between. Per the germline V gene, CDR1 is SGHTA and CDR2 is FQGNSA. The CDR3 DNA sequence: TGTGCCAGCAGCTTAGTGCGGGGAAGGGAAAAACTGTTTTTT. Translation gives CASSLVRGREKLFF.

This clonotype was seen repeatedly, ten times or more. The chain joins TRBV7-3 to TRBJ2-1, with D perhaps matching TRBD2 (6 bases). CDR1 is SGHTA, CDR2 FQGTGA, per germline. The length of the CDR3 is 13 residues. V lost 4 bases and J 6 bases, leaving 10 bases between the germline ends. CDR3 protein: CASSSTGGNEQFF. The DNA for the CDR3 is TGTGCCAGCAGCTCAACCGGGGGCAATGAGCAGTTCTTC. The full variable domain, with the rest looked up from reference TRBV7-3 and TRBJ2-1, is GAGVSQTPSNKVTEKGKYVELRCDPISGHTALYWYRQSLGQGPEFLIYFQGTGAADDSGLPNDRFFAVRPEGSVSTLKIQRTERGDSAVYLCASSSTGGNEQFFGPGTRLTVL.

This clonotype was recorded many times. Written as DNA, the CDR3 is TGTGCCAGCAGTGGACAGGCGGATGAAAAACTGTTTTTT. Translation: CASSGQADEKLFF. The chain is built from TRBV9 and TRBJ1-4; 7 bases line up with TRBD1. CDR1 SGDLS and CDR2 YYNGEE come from the germline V gene. This CDR3 has 13 residues. With 5 bases clipped from V and 6 bases from J, the junction kept 4 bases outside the gene matches.

The V call is TRBV29-1, the J call TRBJ1-2; unclear D gene. The CDR3 length is 11 residues. The V gene lost 5 bases and the J gene lost 3 bases, with 7 bases spanning the gap. Looked up from germline, CDR1 is SQVTM and CDR2 is ANQGSEA. The CDR3 protein is CSVWGDYGYTF. CDR3 coding DNA: TGCAGCGTTTGGGGAGACTATGGCTACACCTTC.

This clonotype has a count of ten or more. V is TRBV7-2 and J is TRBJ2-7; possibly TRBD2 for D (6 bases). This CDR3 is built from 13 residues. V lost 3 bases and J lost 4, with 10 bases in between. The germline CDR1 and CDR2 sequences are SGHTA and FQGNSA. The CDR3 region has the DNA TGTGCCAGCAGCTTTGGCGGGGCTTACGAGCAGTACTTC. Translation: CASSFGGAYEQYF. The complete variable domain, with remaining parts taken from reference TRBV7-2 and TRBJ2-7, reads GAGVSQSPSNKVTEKGKDVELRCDPISGHTALYWYRQSLGQGLEFLIYFQGNSAPDKSGLPSDRFSAERTGGSVSTLTIQRTQQEDSAVYLCASSFGGAYEQYFGPGTRLTVT.

This clonotype was picked up many times. The rearrangement uses TRBV7-2 and TRBJ2-7, with TRBD1 matching 7 bases. Germline V gene lookup returns CDR1 SGHTA and CDR2 FQGNSA. The CDR3 sequence is 13 residues long. The junction had 9 bases not matched to a gene; V was cut back by 6 bases and J by 7 bases. The DNA for the CDR3 is TGTGCCAGCAGTTATAGACAGGGAGCGGAGCAGTACTTC. It translates to CASSYRQGAEQYF.

V gene TRBV28 combines with J gene TRBJ2-2; D possibly corresponds to TRBD1 (6 bases). CDR1 and CDR2 from the germline V gene are MDHEN and SYDVKM. Trimming cost V 6 bases and J 4 bases, with 18 bases left between them. The CDR3 has 16 residues. The CDR3 region has the DNA TGTGCCAGCAGCCCAAACGACAGGCTTCCCACCGGGGAGCTGTTTTTT. Protein sequence: CASSPNDRLPTGELFF.

This clonotype was observed many times. The rearrangement joins TRBV4-2 to TRBJ2-1; D is tentatively TRBD1 or TRBD2 (5 bases each). Looked up from germline, CDR1 is LGHNA and CDR2 is YNFKEQ. There are 13 residues in the CDR3. V lost 7 bases and J lost 5, with 12 bases in between. CDR3 protein: CASNRVGDNEQFF. Here the CDR3 DNA reads TGTGCCAGCAACCGTGTGGGGGACAATGAGCAGTTCTTC.

The table lists this clonotype with many counts. V and J are TRBV4-3 and TRBJ1-2, with D tentatively TRBD1 (5 bases). The CDR3 loop spans 15 amino acids. The germline CDR1 and CDR2 sequences are LGHNA and YSLEER. The V gene lost 2 bases and the J gene lost 2 bases, with 12 bases spanning the gap. CDR3 nucleotides: TGCGCCAGCAGCCAAATTGGGGCTCCCAACTATGGCTACACCTTC. The encoded protein is CASSQIGAPNYGYTF.

This clonotype was observed many times. The chain couples TRBV10-3 to TRBJ2-1; D assignment may be TRBD1 or TRBD2 (5 bases each). CDR1 ENHRY and CDR2 SYGVKD come from the germline V gene. The CDR3 is 15 amino acids. V dropped 4 bases and J dropped 9 bases, with 19 bases sitting between them. CDR3 coding DNA: TGTGCCATCAGTGCGGGCCGGGCCGAGGGGATTGAGCAGTTCTTC. Amino acid sequence: CAISAGRAEGIEQFF.

The chain has TRBV29-1 and TRBJ1-1; no firm D call. The CDR3 loop spans 14 amino acids. CDR1 and CDR2 from the germline V gene are SQVTM and ANQGSEA. V lost 1 base and J 0 bases, leaving 9 bases between the germline ends. CDR3 protein: CSVEVGGMNTEAFF. Here the CDR3 DNA reads TGCAGCGTTGAAGTCGGCGGGATGAACACTGAAGCTTTCTTT.

This clonotype was counted a single time. Sequence at one end of the junction differs from germline and may be a read error. The V gene is TRBV6-2 or TRBV6-3, the J gene TRBJ1-1; TRBD1 matches 7 bases. The CDR3 loop spans 14 amino acids. Germline-derived CDR1 and CDR2 are MNHEY and SVGEGT. Written as DNA, the CDR3 is TGTGCCCGCAGTTACAGGGGAATAAACACTGAAGCTTTTTTT. Translation: CARSYRGINTEAFF.

The chain combines TRBV15 with TRBJ1-1; D is uncertain. This CDR3 spans 14 amino acids. The germline V and J ends were trimmed by 0 bases and 5 bases, with 10 bases remaining between them. CDR1 is LNHNV and CDR2 is YYDKDF in the germline V gene (reference sequence). CDR3 nucleotides: TGTGCCACCAGCAGAGATGGCCCGGATACTGAAGCTTTCTTT. This codes for CATSRDGPDTEAFF.

This clonotype showed up many times. The V gene is TRBV7-2, the J gene TRBJ2-2; 7 bases agree with TRBD1. Germline loops: CDR1 SGHTA, CDR2 FQGNSA. V was clipped by 5 bases and J by 3 bases; unmatched bases: 6. The CDR3 extends over 15 amino acids. The CDR3 bases are TGTGCCAGCAGCACCCGGGACAGATACACCGGGGAGCTGTTTTTT. Protein product: CASSTRDRYTGELFF.

This chain uses TRBV10-3 with TRBJ1-2; D not certain. Trimming took off 7 bases at V and 4 bases at J, with 22 bases between the two ends. Germline CDR1 is ENHRY and CDR2 is SYGVKD. The CDR3 runs to 16 residues. The CDR3 DNA sequence: TGTGCCATCACCAATACCCCCGAGAATCCAGTCTATGGCTACACCTTC. Protein sequence: CAITNTPENPVYGYTF.

V is TRBV29-1 and J is TRBJ2-7; weak D call: TRBD1 (5 bases). V dropped 3 bases and J dropped 6 bases, with 12 bases sitting between them. The V gene's germline CDR1 is SQVTM and CDR2 ANQGSEA. The CDR3 has 12 amino acids. The CDR3 protein is CSVDTGTSEQYF. CDR3 in DNA: TGCAGCGTTGATACAGGTACCTCCGAGCAGTACTTC.

This clonotype was counted many times. The chain recombines TRBV29-1 with TRBJ2-7; weak D call: TRBD1 (5 bases). V shed 1 base and J shed 7 bases, with 11 bases lying between them. The CDR3 contains 12 residues. CDR1 and CDR2 (germline): SQVTM, ANQGSEA. CDR3 in DNA: TGCAGCGTTGAAGCCCGGACATTAGAGCAGTACTTC. Its protein product is CSVEARTLEQYF.

In this sample, this clonotype turned up a few times. The chain couples TRBV29-1 to TRBJ1-2; TRBD1 aligns across 9 bases. J lost 8 bases, V lost 6 bases, and 4 bases had no gene match. In germline, CDR1 is SQVTM, CDR2 ANQGSEA. The CDR3 consists of 11 residues. CDR3 in amino acids: CSVWTGAGYTF. CDR3 sequence (DNA): TGCAGCGTGTGGACAGGGGCCGGCTACACCTTC.

This chain uses TRBV15 with TRBJ2-3; TRBD2 is a possible D gene (5 bases). This CDR3 is built from 19 residues. Germline V gene sequence: CDR1 LNHNV, CDR2 YYDKDF (reference sequence). V dropped 0 bases and J dropped 0 bases, with 19 bases sitting between them. CDR3 loop: CATSREFGGLRSSTDTQYF. CDR3 nucleotides: TGTGCCACCAGCAGAGAGTTTGGCGGGTTACGCTCTAGCACAGATACGCAGTATTTT.

Only a few counts were recorded for this clonotype. This chain uses TRBV18 with TRBJ2-2, with 8 nucleotides matching TRBD1. The germline V gene has CDR1 KGHSH and CDR2 LQKENI. V was clipped by 3 bases and J by 7 bases; unmatched bases: 4. This CDR3 has 14 amino acids. CDR3 DNA sequence: TGTGCCAGCTCACCGGACAGGGACCACGGGGAGCTGTTTTTT. Translated, it gives CASSPDRDHGELFF. Filled out from reference TRBV18 and TRBJ2-2, the complete variable domain reads NAGVMQNPRHLVRRRGQEARLRCSPMKGHSHVYWYRQLPEEGLKFMVYLQKENIIDESGMPKERFSAEFPKEGPSILRIQQVVRGDSAAYFCASSPDRDHGELFFGEGSRLTVL.

This clonotype was detected ten times or more. The V and J genes are TRBV5-1 and TRBJ2-3; the match to TRBD2 covers 9 bases. Germline CDR1 SGHRS, CDR2 YFSETQ. With 3 bases clipped from V and 1 base from J, the junction kept 3 bases outside the gene matches. This CDR3 spans 15 amino acids. Written as DNA, the CDR3 is TGCGCCAGCAGCTCCATAGCGGGGGGCACAGATACGCAGTATTTT. Translated, it gives CASSSIAGGTDTQYF. The variable domain in full, completed from reference TRBV5-1 and TRBJ2-3, reads KAGVTQTPRYLIKTRGQQVTLSCSPISGHRSVSWYQQTPGQGLQFLFEYFSETQRNKGNFPGRFSGRQFSNSRSEMNVSTLELGDSALYLCASSSIAGGTDTQYFGPGTRLTVL.